The clone carrying this T cell receptor beta chain was detected a few times. Antigen specificity is unknown. The sample comes from a study of vaccination effects on CD4 cells after COVID-19. After expansion with viral peptide pools in the ViraFEST assay, antigen-specific CD4+ T cells were sequenced. Upon completion of 10 to 11 days in culture, CD4+ T cells were isolated. Broader study findings: Small numbers of convalescent patients limited the study. It also lacked early post-infection timepoints.

V gave up 0 bases and J gave up 4 bases, with 11 bases separating them. Germline V CDR1 and CDR2: SGHRS, YFSETQ. This CDR3 comprises 15 residues. The repertoire was sequenced with immunoSEQ multiplex PCR; TCRdb's copy has only in-frame clones and lacks some. The table lists tens of thousands of clones, roughly 79% of them singletons, with more than 2% in the top ten. The TCR comes from a human donor who received a COVID-19 vaccine. The input for sequencing was CD4+ T cells from PBMCs cultured with HCoV-229E spike peptides, taken before COVID-19 vaccination. This chain uses TRBV5-1 with TRBJ2-1; D gene unclear. CDR3 sequence reads: CASSLEWQNYNEQFF. CDR3 DNA sequence: TGCGCCAGCAGCTTGGAATGGCAGAATTACAATGAGCAGTTCTTC.